This T cell receptor (beta chain) was sequenced during a study of radiotherapy plus CTLA-4 blockade in lung cancer. General study points: TCR clones originating in tumors grew in number in blood after radiotherapy plus ipilimumab. Together with interferon-beta, which increased in serum after radiation, early dynamic changes in blood T cell clones were reportedly the best predictors of response.

This CDR3 is built from 15 residues. Germline V gene sequence: CDR1 LNHDA, CDR2 SQIVND (reference sequence). The V gene lost 3 bases and the J gene lost 3 bases, with 12 bases spanning the gap. Treatment of patients with chemo-refractory metastatic non-small-cell lung cancer consisted of focal radiation plus CTLA-4 blockade with ipilimumab. As regards this clone: The antigen remains unidentified.

Sequencing was performed with immunoSEQ multiplex PCR; in TCRdb, only in-frame clones are kept and a portion is missing. The repertoire holds over 100,000 clones, about 90% seen once, with under 8% in the top ten. This chain connects TRBV19 to TRBJ1-5; maybe TRBD1 (5 bases). Source: peripheral blood, taken from a patient treated with radiotherapy plus ipilimumab. This receptor was taken from a human donor with non-small cell lung cancer that progressed on radiotherapy plus ipilimumab. The CDR3 DNA reads TGTGCCAGTAGTATCCCCGGCAGGGACAATCAGCCCCAGCATTTT. This encodes CASSIPGRDNQPQHF.